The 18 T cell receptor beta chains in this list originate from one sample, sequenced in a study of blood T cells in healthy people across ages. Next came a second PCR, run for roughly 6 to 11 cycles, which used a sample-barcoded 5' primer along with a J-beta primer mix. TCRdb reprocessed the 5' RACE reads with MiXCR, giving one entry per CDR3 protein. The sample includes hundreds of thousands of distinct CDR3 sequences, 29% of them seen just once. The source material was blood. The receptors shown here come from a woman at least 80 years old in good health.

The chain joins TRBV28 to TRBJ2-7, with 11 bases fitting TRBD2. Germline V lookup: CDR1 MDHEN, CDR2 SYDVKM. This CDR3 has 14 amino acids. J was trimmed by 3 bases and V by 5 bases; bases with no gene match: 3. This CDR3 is CASSIGTSGYEQYF. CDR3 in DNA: TGTGCCAGCAGTATCGGGACTAGCGGCTACGAGCAGTACTTC. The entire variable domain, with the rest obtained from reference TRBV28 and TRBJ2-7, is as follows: DVKVTQSSRYLVKRTGEKVFLECVQDMDHENMFWYRQDPGLGLRLIYFSYDVKMKEKGDIPEGYSVSREKKERFSLILESASTNQTSMYLCASSIGTSGYEQYFGPGTRLTVT.

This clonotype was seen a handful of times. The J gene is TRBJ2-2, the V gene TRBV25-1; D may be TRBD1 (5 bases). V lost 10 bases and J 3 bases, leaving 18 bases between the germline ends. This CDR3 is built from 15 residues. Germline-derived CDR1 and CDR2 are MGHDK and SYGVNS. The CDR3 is CAIPKGAGDTGELFF. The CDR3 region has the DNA TGTGCCATACCTAAAGGGGCAGGAGACACCGGGGAGCTGTTTTTT.

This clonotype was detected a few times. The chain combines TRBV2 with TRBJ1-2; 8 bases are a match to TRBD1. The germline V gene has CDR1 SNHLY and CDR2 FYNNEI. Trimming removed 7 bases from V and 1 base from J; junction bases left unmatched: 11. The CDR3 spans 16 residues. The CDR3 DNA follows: TGTGCCAGCAATTCGGTCCCGGGACAGGTTAACTATGGCTACACCTTC. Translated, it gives CASNSVPGQVNYGYTF.

The CDR3, as DNA: TGTGCCTCCCGCGGGAGCGGGGGCTCCTACAATGAGCAGTTCTTC. Protein product: CASRGSGGSYNEQFF. The chain combines TRBV6-1 with TRBJ2-1, with 8 bases fitting TRBD2. CDR1 is MNHNS and CDR2 is SASEGT in the germline V gene. The CDR3 covers 15 residues. The V and J ends lost 11 bases and 0 bases, in that order; junction bases with no gene match: 9.

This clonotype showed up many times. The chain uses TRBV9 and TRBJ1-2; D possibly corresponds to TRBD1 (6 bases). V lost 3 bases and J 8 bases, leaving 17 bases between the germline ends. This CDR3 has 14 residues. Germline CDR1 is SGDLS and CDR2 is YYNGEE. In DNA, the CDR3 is TGTGCCAGCAGCGACCATGGGGGGCTCGGGGGCTACACCTTC. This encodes CASSDHGGLGGYTF.

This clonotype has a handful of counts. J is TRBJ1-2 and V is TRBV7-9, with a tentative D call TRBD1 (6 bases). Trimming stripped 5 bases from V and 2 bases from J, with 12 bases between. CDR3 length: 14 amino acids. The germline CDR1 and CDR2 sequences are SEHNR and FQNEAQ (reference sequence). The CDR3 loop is CASSRAGVNYGYTF. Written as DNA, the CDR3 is TGTGCCAGCAGCCGGGCAGGGGTGAACTATGGCTACACCTTC. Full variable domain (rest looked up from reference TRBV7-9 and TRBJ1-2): DTGVSQNPRHKITKRGQNVTFRCDPISEHNRLYWYRQTLGQGPEFLTYFQNEAQLEKSRLLSDRFSAERPKGSFSTLEIQRTEQGDSAMYLCASSRAGVNYGYTFGSGTRLTVV.

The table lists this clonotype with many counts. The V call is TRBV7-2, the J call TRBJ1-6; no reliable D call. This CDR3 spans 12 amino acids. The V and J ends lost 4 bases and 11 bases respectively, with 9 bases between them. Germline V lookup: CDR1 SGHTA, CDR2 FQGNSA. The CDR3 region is CASSSPATPLHF. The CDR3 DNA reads TGTGCCAGCAGCTCCCCGGCGACACCCCTCCACTTT.

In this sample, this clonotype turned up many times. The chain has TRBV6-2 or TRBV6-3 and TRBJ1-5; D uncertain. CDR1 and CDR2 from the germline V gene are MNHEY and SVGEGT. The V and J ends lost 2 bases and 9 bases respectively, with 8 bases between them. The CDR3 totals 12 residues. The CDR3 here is CASSYGSLPQHF. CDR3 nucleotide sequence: TGTGCCAGCAGTTACGGGTCTCTGCCCCAGCATTTT.

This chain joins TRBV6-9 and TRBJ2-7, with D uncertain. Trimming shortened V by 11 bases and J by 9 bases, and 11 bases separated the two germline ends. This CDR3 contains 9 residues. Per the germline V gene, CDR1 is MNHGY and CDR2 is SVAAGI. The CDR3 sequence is CAASYRQYF. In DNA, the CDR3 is TGTGCCGCCAGTTATAGGCAGTACTTC.

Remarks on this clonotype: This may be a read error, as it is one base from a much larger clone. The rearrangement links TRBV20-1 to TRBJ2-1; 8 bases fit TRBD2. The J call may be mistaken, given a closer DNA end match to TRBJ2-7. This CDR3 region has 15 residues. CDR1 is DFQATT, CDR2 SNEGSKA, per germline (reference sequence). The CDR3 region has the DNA TGCAGTGCTAGAGGGAGCGGGGGCTCCTACAATGAGCAGTACTTC. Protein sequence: CSARGSGGSYNEQYF.

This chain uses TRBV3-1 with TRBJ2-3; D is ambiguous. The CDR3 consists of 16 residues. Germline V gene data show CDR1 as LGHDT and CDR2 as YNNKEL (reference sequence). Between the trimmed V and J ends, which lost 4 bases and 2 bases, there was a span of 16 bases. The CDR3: CASSPRGRQVTDTQYF. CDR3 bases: TGTGCCAGCAGCCCCCGAGGTCGGCAGGTCACAGATACGCAGTATTTT.

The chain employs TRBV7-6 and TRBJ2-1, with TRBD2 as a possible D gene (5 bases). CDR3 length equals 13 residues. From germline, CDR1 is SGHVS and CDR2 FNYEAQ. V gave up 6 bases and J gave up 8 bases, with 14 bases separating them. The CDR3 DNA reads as TGTGCCAGCAGTTTAAACATGGGAGATGAGCAGTTCTTC. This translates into CASSLNMGDEQFF.

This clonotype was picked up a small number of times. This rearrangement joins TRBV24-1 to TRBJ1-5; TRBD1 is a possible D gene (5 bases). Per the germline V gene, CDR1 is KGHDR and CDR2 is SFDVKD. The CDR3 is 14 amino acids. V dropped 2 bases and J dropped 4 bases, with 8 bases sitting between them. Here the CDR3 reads CATSDWGLNQPQHF. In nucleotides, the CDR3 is TGTGCCACCAGTGATTGGGGCTTGAATCAGCCCCAGCATTTT.

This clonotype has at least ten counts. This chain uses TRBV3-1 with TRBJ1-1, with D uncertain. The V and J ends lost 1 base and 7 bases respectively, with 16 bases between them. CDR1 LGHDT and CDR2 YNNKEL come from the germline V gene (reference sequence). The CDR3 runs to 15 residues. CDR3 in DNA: TGTGCCAGCAGCCAAGGTCGTAGTAGGGCAAATGAAGCTTTCTTT. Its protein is CASSQGRSRANEAFF.

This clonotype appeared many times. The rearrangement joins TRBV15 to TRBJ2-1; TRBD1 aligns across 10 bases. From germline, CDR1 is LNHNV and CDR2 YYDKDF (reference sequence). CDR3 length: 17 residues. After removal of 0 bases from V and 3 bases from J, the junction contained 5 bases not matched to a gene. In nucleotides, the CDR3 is TGTGCCACCAGCAGAGACGTCGGGACAGGGGTCTACAATGAGCAGTTCTTC. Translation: CATSRDVGTGVYNEQFF. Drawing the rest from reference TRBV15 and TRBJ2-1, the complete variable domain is DAMVIQNPRYQVTQFGKPVTLSCSQTLNHNVMYWYQQKSSQAPKLLFHYYDKDFNNEADTPDNFQSRRPNTSFCFLDIRSPGLGDTAMYLCATSRDVGTGVYNEQFFGPGTRLTVL.

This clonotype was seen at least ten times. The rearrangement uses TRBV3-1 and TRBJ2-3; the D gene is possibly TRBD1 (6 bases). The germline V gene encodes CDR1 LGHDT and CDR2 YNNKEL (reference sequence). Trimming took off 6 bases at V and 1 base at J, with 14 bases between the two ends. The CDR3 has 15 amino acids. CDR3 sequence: CASSLQGLGTDTQYF. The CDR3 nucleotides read TGTGCCAGCAGTCTACAGGGATTGGGCACAGATACGCAGTATTTT.

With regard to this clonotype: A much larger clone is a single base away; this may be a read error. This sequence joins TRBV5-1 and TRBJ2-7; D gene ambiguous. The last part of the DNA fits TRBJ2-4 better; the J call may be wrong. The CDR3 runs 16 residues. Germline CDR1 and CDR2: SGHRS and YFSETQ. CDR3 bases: TGCGCCAGCGGCTTGATGCCCTCGACCAAACTAAACATTCAGTACTTC. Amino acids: CASGLMPSTKLNIQYF.

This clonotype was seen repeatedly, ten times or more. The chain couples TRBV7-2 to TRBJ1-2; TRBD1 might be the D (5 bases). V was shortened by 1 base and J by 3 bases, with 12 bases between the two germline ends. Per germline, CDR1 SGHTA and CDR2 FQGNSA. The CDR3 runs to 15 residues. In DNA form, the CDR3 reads TGTGCCAGCAGCTTAGTTCAGGGTCGGGACTATGGCTACACCTTC. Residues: CASSLVQGRDYGYTF.